One sample yielded the 12 T cell receptor beta chains listed below, sequenced in a study of cytomegalovirus exposure and HLA in healthy donors. The PCR used 60 Vbeta and 13 Jbeta primers. Using immunoSEQ multiplex PCR, the repertoire was profiled, and TCRdb retains in-frame clones only, with some absent. This table holds about 68,000 clones, approximately 78% found once. Sequenced material: PBMCs. Source of these receptors: a human donor in good health.

This chain uses TRBV6-5 with TRBJ2-7; 9 bases agree with TRBD1. V trimming: 6 bases; J trimming: 2 bases; junction bases outside the gene matches: 8. CDR1 and CDR2 from the germline V gene are MNHEY and SVGAGI. There are 15 residues in the CDR3. The CDR3 DNA sequence: TGTGCCAGCAGAATGACGGGACAGGGAACCTACGAGCAGTACTTC. It codes for CASRMTGQGTYEQYF.

The V gene is TRBV7-9, the J gene TRBJ1-1, with D possibly TRBD1 on 6 matching bases. The CDR3 loop spans 15 amino acids. The V end lost 1 base, the J end lost 4 bases, and 13 bases lay between the germline ends. CDR1 and CDR2 (germline): SEHNR, FQNEAQ (reference sequence). Written as DNA, the CDR3 is TGTGCCAGCAGCTTAGAGGGGGTGGGGACCACTGAAGCTTTCTTT. Residues: CASSLEGVGTTEAFF.

This clone appeared a few times. An end of the junction differs from the germline gene, which may be a read error. V and J are TRBV5-6 and TRBJ2-1; 10 nucleotides match TRBD1. The V gene's germline CDR1 is SGHDT and CDR2 YYEEEE. The CDR3 contains 14 residues. This CDR3 reads CASRLGQGPNEQFF. The CDR3 DNA reads as TGTGCCAGCAGGTTGGGACAGGGGCCCAATGAGCAGTTCTTC.

This clone was detected only a few times. The V gene is TRBV19, the J gene TRBJ2-7; 13 nucleotides match TRBD2. From germline, CDR1 is LNHDA and CDR2 SQIVND (reference sequence). The CDR3 is 19 residues long. Trimming took 4 bases from V and 6 from J; bases not matched to a gene: 18. The CDR3 protein is CASSTGLAGANRRGSEQYF. The DNA of the CDR3 is TGTGCCAGTAGTACCGGACTAGCGGGGGCCAATCGGCGGGGATCCGAGCAGTACTTC. The variable domain in full, with the rest retrieved from reference TRBV19 and TRBJ2-7, is DGGITQSPKYLFRKEGQNVTLSCEQNLNHDAMYWYRQDPGQGLRLIYYSQIVNDFQKGDIAEGYSVSREKKESFPLTVTSAQKNPTAFYLCASSTGLAGANRRGSEQYFGPGTRLTVT.

The chain combines TRBV11-3 with TRBJ2-2; TRBD1 is a possible D gene (6 bases). CDR3 length equals 16 residues. Germline V gene lookup returns CDR1 SGHNT and CDR2 YENEEA. V dropped 2 bases and J dropped 4 bases, with 14 bases sitting between them. The CDR3 region has the DNA TGTGCCAGCAGCTTATCGAGGGGGTCGGGCACCGGGGAGCTGTTTTTT. Protein sequence: CASSLSRGSGTGELFF.

The chain couples TRBV6-1 to TRBJ2-5, with 8 bases lining up with TRBD2. Trimming cost V 6 bases and J 11 bases; bases outside gene matches: 17. The germline gives CDR1 MNHNS, CDR2 SASEGT. This CDR3 is built from 15 residues. The CDR3, as DNA: TGTGCCAGCAGCCCCCTATCGGGGGGGGCGGAAGAGCAGTACTTC. Translation gives CASSPLSGGAEEQYF.

The V and J genes are TRBV27 and TRBJ1-2; TRBD1 matches at 7 bases. This CDR3 contains 14 residues. V lost 6 bases to trimming and J lost 6 bases; unmatched junction nucleotides: 10. Looked up from germline, CDR1 is MNHEY and CDR2 is SMNVEV (reference sequence). The DNA for the CDR3 is TGTGCCAGCAGAAGAGGGACAGCTGGGAATGGCTACACCTTC. Translation gives CASRRGTAGNGYTF.

This sequence joins TRBV29-1 and TRBJ1-5; 7 positions agree with TRBD1. The length of the CDR3 is 13 residues. V was clipped by 5 bases and J by 5 bases; unmatched bases: 6. Germline CDR1 SQVTM, CDR2 ANQGSEA. CDR3 bases: TGCAGCGTTCGACAGGGTAGTGATCAGCCCCAGCATTTT. Protein product: CSVRQGSDQPQHF.

The genes are TRBV18 and TRBJ2-7; D is perhaps TRBD2 (5 bases). CDR3 size: 15 residues. V gave up 1 base and J gave up 4 bases, with 14 bases separating them. From germline, CDR1 is KGHSH and CDR2 LQKENI. The CDR3 sequence is CASSPQQAGGYEQYF. The CDR3, as DNA: TGTGCCAGCTCACCACAACAAGCTGGAGGTTACGAGCAGTACTTC.

V is TRBV7-9 and J is TRBJ1-6; weak D call: TRBD1 (6 bases). V lost 5 bases, J lost 8 bases, and 16 bases lay in between. Germline loops: CDR1 SEHNR, CDR2 FQNEAQ (reference sequence). The CDR3 runs to 15 residues. The CDR3 sequence: CASSPDGGGDSPLHF. The CDR3 DNA reads TGTGCCAGCAGCCCCGATGGGGGCGGTGATTCACCCCTCCACTTT.

This clone was counted once. The CDR3 bases are TGCGCCAGCAGCACCGGACAGGGGGCGGTGGGCTACACCTTC. Translation gives CASSTGQGAVGYTF. This chain connects TRBV5-1 to TRBJ1-2; TRBD1 matches 11 bases. CDR1 is SGHRS and CDR2 is YFSETQ in the germline V gene. This CDR3 region has 14 residues. The ends lost 4 bases at V and 8 bases at J; junction bases unmatched: 7.

The chain recombines TRBV29-1 with TRBJ2-3; the D is unclear. The V end lost 2 bases, the J end lost 1 base, and 7 bases lay between the germline ends. This CDR3 has 13 amino acids. Germline lookup yields CDR1 SQVTM and CDR2 ANQGSEA. CDR3 DNA sequence: TGCAGCGTTGAAACGGTAGGCACAGATACGCAGTATTTT. Amino acids: CSVETVGTDTQYF.